This T cell receptor beta chain was sequenced for a study of blood T cells in healthy people across ages. The individuals who served as donors were healthy Caucasians living in Russia, aged roughly 6 to 90. General observations from the study: The fall in TCR beta diversity per million T cells was roughly linear with age.

Then a second PCR, running roughly 7 to 11 cycles, was carried out with a sample-barcoded 5' primer and a J-beta primer mix. MiXCR, applied by TCRdb to the 5' RACE reads, yields one record per CDR3 protein. The profile shows 650,000 to 950,000 distinct CDR3 sequences, 44% of them singletons. This clonotype was counted a few times. Its antigen remains unidentified. CDR1 and CDR2 (germline): SEHNR, FQNEAQ (reference sequence). Trimming left V 3 bases short and J 1 base short, with 16 bases between. The CDR3 runs to 16 residues. The sequence was collected from a man aged 55-75 years in good health. The sample consisted of blood. The chain combines TRBV7-9 with TRBJ2-7; TRBD1 or TRBD2 may be the D gene (5 bases each). For the CDR3, the DNA is TGTGCCAGCAGCTTGGGTCGTCAGGGAGCTTCCTACGAGCAGTACTTC. This sequence encodes CASSLGRQGASYEQYF.